The 4 T cell receptor beta chains below all came from one sample that was sequenced in a study of T cell responses to AZD1222 COVID-19 vaccine. Sequenced by immunoSEQ multiplex PCR; TCRdb stores in-frame clones only, minus some. The sample lists about 260,000 clones; roughly 93% were seen once. Here the sequenced sample was peripheral blood, taken on day 0 of AZD1222 vaccination. Receptors were obtained from an adult in good health.

The genes are TRBV4-2 and TRBJ1-6; D is unclear. Germline V gene lookup returns CDR1 LGHNA and CDR2 YNFKEQ. V lost 4 bases to trimming and J lost 10 bases, with 11 bases between them. The CDR3 length is 13 residues. Here the CDR3 DNA reads TGTGCCAGCAGCCCAGAAGTCTCGTCACCCCTCCACTTT. Translating it yields CASSPEVSSPLHF.

The V gene is TRBV27, the J gene TRBJ2-1; 7 bases fit TRBD1. Trimming cost V 3 bases and J 4 bases; bases outside gene matches: 3. This CDR3 comprises 14 residues. Germline loops: CDR1 MNHEY, CDR2 SMNVEV (reference sequence). The CDR3: CASSFPGQYNEQFF. CDR3 sequence (DNA): TGTGCCAGCAGTTTTCCGGGACAGTACAATGAGCAGTTCTTC.

This rearrangement joins TRBV5-8 to TRBJ2-1; 10 nucleotides line up with TRBD2. Germline V gives CDR1 SGHTS, CDR2 YDEGEE. V gave up 0 bases and J gave up 12 bases; unmatched junction bases: 9. This CDR3 has 15 amino acids. Here the CDR3 reads CASSLVLAGAWGQFF. The CDR3, as DNA: TGTGCCAGCAGCTTGGTTCTAGCGGGGGCATGGGGGCAGTTCTTC.

The V call is TRBV11-2, the J call TRBJ2-7; either TRBD1 or TRBD2 may supply D (5 bases each). Germline assignment: CDR1 SGHAT and CDR2 FQNNGV. V shed 5 bases and J shed 6 bases, with 17 bases lying between them. The CDR3 length is 14 residues. Here the CDR3 DNA reads TGTGCCAGCAGCACTAGGACACTGGGAGTCGAGCAGTACTTC. It specifies CASSTRTLGVEQYF.